The 15 T cell receptor beta chains reported below all come from one sample, sequenced in a study of regulatory T cells in long-lasting Graves disease. Time point denoted: newly diagnosed GD, antithyroid drugs for less than 3 months. TCR sequences were obtained from RNA taken from PBMCs. According to the study, TCR beta libraries were built with iRepertoire HTBI primers and CDR3-region Arm-PCR. TCRdb used MiXCR to reprocess the multiplex PCR reads, holding one entry per CDR3 protein. This table has about 210,000 distinct CDR3 sequences, approximately 19% appearing once. These same records also appear under a second study, on T cells in Graves' hyperthyroidism and ophthalmopathy.

The input for sequencing was peripheral blood mononuclear cells (PBMCs), taken at new diagnosis, from a patient treated with antithyroid drugs. The source is a woman aged 25 to 45 with Graves disease.

This clonotype was seen ten or more times. The chain carries TRBV12-3 or TRBV12-4 and TRBJ2-7; a possible D gene is TRBD2 (5 bases). V lost 7 bases to trimming and J lost 0 bases, with 16 bases between them. The length of the CDR3 is 15 residues. The CDR3 sequence is CASTPPGVSSYEQYF. CDR3 coding DNA: TGTGCCAGCACTCCCCCCGGGGTTAGCTCCTACGAGCAGTACTTC.

This clonotype showed up many times. Likely a read error: the CDR3 ends without its conserved phenylalanine or tryptophan. The DNA is omitted, as the CDR3 cannot be located on it reliably, and the CDR3 follows TCRdb's listing. V is TRBV11-2 and J is TRBJ2-1; the table calls TRBD1, which could not be checked here. In germline, CDR1 is SGHAT, CDR2 FQNNGV. The CDR3 is 15 amino acids long, termini counted. Here the CDR3 reads CASSLARGHLNEHFV.

This clonotype was counted a single time. The V gene is TRBV18, the J gene TRBJ2-7, with D perhaps matching TRBD1 (7 bases). The germline gives CDR1 KGHSH, CDR2 LQKENI. The CDR3 is 15 amino acids. V was shortened by 0 bases and J by 3 bases, with 12 bases between the two germline ends. The CDR3 DNA reads TGTGCCAGCTCACCACCGGGCAGGGGGGACTACGAGCAGTACTTC. It encodes CASSPPGRGDYEQYF.

This clonotype was recorded many times. The gene calls are TRBV20-1 and TRBJ2-1, with TRBD2 as a possible D gene (6 bases). The J call is in doubt because the DNA end fits TRBJ2-4 better. CDR3 length: 14 residues. Germline loops: CDR1 DFQATT, CDR2 SNEGSKA (reference sequence). The DNA for the CDR3 is TGCAGTGCTACCGAACCCGGGGGTTGGGGCATTCAGTACTTC. The encoded protein is CSATEPGGWGIQYF.

The sample holds many counts of this clonotype. V and J are TRBV12-3 or TRBV12-4 and TRBJ1-5; the D is unclear. This CDR3 comprises 14 residues. Trimming removed 1 base from V and 3 bases from J, with 7 bases in between. Here the CDR3 reads CASSLGLNNQPQHF. CDR3 bases: TGTGCCAGCAGTTTAGGTTTGAACAATCAGCCCCAGCATTTT.

The CDR3 reads CASSKTGTGRTGELFF. CDR3 sequence (DNA): TGTGCCAGTAGCAAAACCGGGACAGGGCGCACCGGGGAGCTGTTTTTT. This chain connects TRBV19 to TRBJ2-2; TRBD1 agrees at 9 bases. The germline CDR1 and CDR2 sequences are LNHDA and SQIVND (reference sequence). The V gene end was trimmed by 6 bases and the J gene end by 4 bases; junction bases not matched to a gene: 9. The CDR3 is made up of 16 amino acids.

A note on this clonotype: A much larger clonotype is one base distant, so this may be a read error. The chain joins TRBV5-6 to TRBJ2-3; D remains ambiguous. This CDR3 has 14 amino acids. Per the germline V gene, CDR1 is SGHDT and CDR2 is YYEEEE. In DNA form, the CDR3 reads TGTGCCAGCAGCCGACAACAGCGCACAGATACGCGGTATTTT. Translated, it gives CASSRQQRTDTRYF.

The V call is TRBV18, the J call TRBJ1-2; the D gene is possibly TRBD1 (6 bases). This CDR3 has 13 residues. The germline CDR1 and CDR2 sequences are KGHSH and LQKENI. The V and J ends lost 2 bases and 8 bases respectively, with 12 bases between them. The CDR3 nucleotides are TGTGCCAGCTCACCAAATTCAGGGGACGGCTACACCTTC. Its protein product is CASSPNSGDGYTF.

This clonotype was counted at least ten times. This chain joins TRBV6-5 and TRBJ1-1; D is possibly TRBD1 (6 bases). The V and J ends lost 4 bases and 0 bases respectively, with 24 bases between them. This CDR3 is built from 19 residues. The germline CDR1 and CDR2 sequences are MNHEY and SVGAGI. In nucleotides, the CDR3 is TGTGCCAGCAGTTCCGGGACGGGGGGGCCCGAGCGCATGAACACTGAAGCTTTCTTT. Amino acids: CASSSGTGGPERMNTEAFF.

This chain uses TRBV7-8 with TRBJ2-7; D not resolved. Matching the DNA end better, TRBJ2-5 makes the J call doubtful. CDR1 is SGHVS and CDR2 is FQNEAQ in the germline V gene. This CDR3 contains 14 residues. The CDR3 sequence is CASSLGTNQETQYF. The DNA of the CDR3 is TGTGCCAGCAGCTTAGGGACCAACCAAGAGACCCAGTACTTC.

The chain combines TRBV6-1 with TRBJ1-3, with D tentatively TRBD1 (6 bases). Looked up from germline, CDR1 is MNHNS and CDR2 is SASEGT. This CDR3 contains 16 residues. The V end was cut by 6 bases, the J end by 0 bases, with 15 bases between. CDR3 bases: TGTGCCAGCAGCCTCGGGGGCTCGGTCTCTGGAAACACCATATATTTT. Residues: CASSLGGSVSGNTIYF.

This clonotype has ten or more counts. This chain uses TRBV18 with TRBJ2-1, with a weak D call TRBD1 (5 bases). Trimming removed 1 base at V and 2 bases at J, with 9 bases between. This CDR3 contains 15 residues. Germline V gene lookup returns CDR1 KGHSH and CDR2 LQKENI. The CDR3 DNA reads as TGTGCCAGCTCACCACAAACAGGCGCCTACAATGAGCAGTTCTTC. Translation gives CASSPQTGAYNEQFF.

This clonotype has ten or more counts. The chain joins TRBV5-6 to TRBJ2-1, with 7 bases lining up with TRBD2. V lost 4 bases, J lost 5 bases, and 6 bases stayed unmatched. Germline-derived CDR1 and CDR2 are SGHDT and YYEEEE. The CDR3 extends over 14 amino acids. This CDR3 is CASSLGLPNNEQFF. DNA for the CDR3: TGTGCCAGCAGCCTGGGACTACCGAACAATGAGCAGTTCTTC.

This clonotype was counted ten times or more. The chain links TRBV2 to TRBJ1-3; TRBD1 matches at 8 bases. The V segment lost 8 bases and the J segment 5 bases; nucleotides outside the gene matches: 11. CDR3 length: 15 amino acids. Per the germline V gene, CDR1 is SNHLY and CDR2 is FYNNEI. The CDR3 sequence is CASGAQGVSRNTIYF. DNA for the CDR3: TGTGCCAGCGGAGCACAGGGGGTTTCTAGAAACACCATATATTTT.

The rearrangement uses TRBV12-3 or TRBV12-4 and TRBJ2-2; D possibly corresponds to TRBD1 (6 bases). The CDR3 loop spans 18 amino acids. Trimming shortened V by 5 bases and J by 8 bases, and 27 bases separated the two germline ends. The CDR3 loop reads CASSPRGRGVARSGELFF. The CDR3, as DNA: TGTGCCAGCAGTCCGAGGGGGAGAGGGGTTGCCCGTTCAGGGGAGCTGTTTTTT.